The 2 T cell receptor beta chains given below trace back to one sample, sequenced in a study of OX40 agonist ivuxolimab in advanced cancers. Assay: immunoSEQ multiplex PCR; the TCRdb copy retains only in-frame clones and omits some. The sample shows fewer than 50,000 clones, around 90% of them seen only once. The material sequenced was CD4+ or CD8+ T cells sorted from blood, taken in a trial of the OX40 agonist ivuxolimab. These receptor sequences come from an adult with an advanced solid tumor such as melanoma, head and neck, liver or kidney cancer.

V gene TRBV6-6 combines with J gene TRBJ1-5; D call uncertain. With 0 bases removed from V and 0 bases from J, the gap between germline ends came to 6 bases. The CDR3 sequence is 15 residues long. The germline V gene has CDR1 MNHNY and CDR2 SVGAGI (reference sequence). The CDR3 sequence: CASSYSQNSNQPQHF. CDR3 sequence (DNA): TGTGCCAGCAGTTACTCTCAGAATAGCAATCAGCCCCAGCATTTT.

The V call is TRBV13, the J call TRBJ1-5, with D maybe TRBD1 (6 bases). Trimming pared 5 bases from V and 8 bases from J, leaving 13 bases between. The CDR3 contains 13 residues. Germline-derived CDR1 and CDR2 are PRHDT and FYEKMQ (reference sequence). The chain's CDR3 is CASSETRGKPQHF. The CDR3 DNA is TGTGCCAGCAGCGAGACCAGGGGAAAGCCCCAGCATTTT. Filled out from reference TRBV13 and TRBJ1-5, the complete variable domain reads AAGVIQSPRHLIKEKRETATLKCYPIPRHDTVYWYQQGPGQDPQFLISFYEKMQSDKGSIPDRFSAQQFSDYHSELNMSSLELGDSALYFCASSETRGKPQHFGDGTRLSIL.